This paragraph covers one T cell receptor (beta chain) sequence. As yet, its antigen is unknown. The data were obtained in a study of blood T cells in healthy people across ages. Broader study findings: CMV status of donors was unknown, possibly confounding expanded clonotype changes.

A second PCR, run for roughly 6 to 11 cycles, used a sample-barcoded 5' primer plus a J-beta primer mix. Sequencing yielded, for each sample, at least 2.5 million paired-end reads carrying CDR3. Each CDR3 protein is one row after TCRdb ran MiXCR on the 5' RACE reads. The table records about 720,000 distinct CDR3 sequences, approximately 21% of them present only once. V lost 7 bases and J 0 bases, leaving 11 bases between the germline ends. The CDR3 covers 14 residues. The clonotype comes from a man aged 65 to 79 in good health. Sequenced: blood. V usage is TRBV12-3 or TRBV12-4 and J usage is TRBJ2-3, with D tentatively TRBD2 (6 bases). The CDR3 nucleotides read TGTGCCAGCATTGGGACTCCCAGCACAGATACGCAGTATTTT. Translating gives CASIGTPSTDTQYF.